The present T cell receptor beta chain was sequenced within a study of cytomegalovirus exposure and HLA in healthy donors. Separate from the roughly 710-subject first cohort, the approximately 120-subject validation cohort was the one that the donors belonged to. Overall study results and limits: In the roughly 130 validation repertoires, a later analysis found that first-cohort TCR clusters tended to co-occur. A few chains linked to CMV were shown in vitro to be specific for CMV antigens.

The assay was immunoSEQ multiplex PCR, and TCRdb's table has in-frame clones only and misses some. The sample lists some 83,000 clones, approximately 94% occurring once. The CDR3 is 16 amino acids. V lost 1 base and J 0 bases, leaving 10 bases between the germline ends. Germline V gene sequence: CDR1 SGHDN, CDR2 FVKESK. As concerns this clone: The antigen remains undetermined.

The chain recombines TRBV14 with TRBJ1-3; D remains unclear. The sequencing input was PBMCs. This clonotype was obtained from a woman younger than 30 in good health and CMV-seropositive. The CDR3 coding sequence is TGTGCCAGCAGCCAAGCACCGGGATACTCTGGAAACACCATATATTTT. It yields the protein CASSQAPGYSGNTIYF. Together with reference TRBV14 and TRBJ1-3, the CDR3 gives the full variable domain: EAGVTQFPSHSVIEKGQTVTLRCDPISGHDNLYWYRRVMGKEIKFLLHFVKESKQDESGMPNNRFLAERTGGTYSTLKVQPAELEDSGVYFCASSQAPGYSGNTIYFGEGSWLTVV.